This entry lists 14 T cell receptor beta chains sequenced from one sample in a study of blood T cells in healthy people across ages. Combining a sample-barcoded 5' primer with a J-beta primer mix, a second PCR ran for roughly 6 to 12 cycles. Via MiXCR, TCRdb re-called the 5' RACE reads, giving one row per CDR3 protein. The data show roughly 1.6 million distinct CDR3 sequences, with about 31% seen just once and 11% held by the top ten. The sample comprised blood. All receptors come from a woman aged 25 to 39 in good health.

This clonotype was counted a few times. V is TRBV4-1 and J is TRBJ2-3, with D tentatively TRBD1 or TRBD2 (7 bases each). The CDR3 is 17 residues long. With 4 bases removed from V and 1 base from J, the gap between germline ends came to 18 bases. Germline loops: CDR1 MGHRA, CDR2 YSYEKL. CDR3 sequence (DNA): TGCGCCAGCAGCCCAGGGGGGGGTCGTAAAGGCACAGATACGCAGTATTTT. It specifies CASSPGGGRKGTDTQYF.

The table lists this clonotype with a few counts. The J gene is TRBJ2-5, the V gene TRBV3-1; D may be TRBD1 or TRBD2 (6 bases each). Germline V gene data show CDR1 as LGHDT and CDR2 as YNNKEL (reference sequence). This CDR3 contains 14 residues. The V end lost 6 bases, the J end lost 4 bases, and 15 bases lay between the germline ends. The CDR3 region is CASSRDTGGETQYF. CDR3 DNA: TGTGCCAGCAGTAGGGACACCGGGGGAGAGACCCAGTACTTC.

This clonotype was seen only a few times. This rearrangement joins TRBV7-2 to TRBJ2-1; 14 bases match TRBD2. The CDR3 is 15 amino acids. CDR1 SGHTA and CDR2 FQGNSA come from the germline V gene. V lost 5 bases and J lost 9; bases outside the gene matches: 6. As DNA, the CDR3 is TGTGCCAGCAGCATGACTAGCGGGGGGGCCGCTGAGCAGTTCTTC. Encoded protein: CASSMTSGGAAEQFF. Variable domain in full (rest from reference TRBV7-2 and TRBJ2-1): GAGVSQSPSNKVTEKGKDVELRCDPISGHTALYWYRQSLGQGLEFLIYFQGNSAPDKSGLPSDRFSAERTGGSVSTLTIQRTQQEDSAVYLCASSMTSGGAAEQFFGPGTRLTVL.

This clonotype was observed a handful of times. The V gene is TRBV20-1, the J gene TRBJ2-7, with unresolved D. V dropped 3 bases and J dropped 2 bases, with 8 bases sitting between them. CDR1 is DFQATT and CDR2 is SNEGSKA in the germline V gene (reference sequence). The CDR3 runs to 12 residues. CDR3 nucleotides: TGCAGTGCTAGGCCTGCAGCCTACGAGCAGTACTTC. Translating gives CSARPAAYEQYF.

This clonotype was seen at least ten times. The rearrangement links TRBV12-3 or TRBV12-4 to TRBJ2-7; D may correspond to TRBD1 or TRBD2 (5 bases each). The CDR3 spans 14 residues. The V end was cut by 6 bases, the J end by 6 bases, with 18 bases between. The CDR3 bases are TGTGCCAGCAGACTCGGGACGGCCGTTTCCGAGCAGTACTTC. Encoded protein: CASRLGTAVSEQYF.

This chain uses TRBV5-6 with TRBJ2-7, with 9 positions matching TRBD2. V was clipped by 0 bases and J by 3 bases; unmatched bases: 10. The length of the CDR3 is 17 residues. Germline loops: CDR1 SGHDT, CDR2 YYEEEE. The CDR3: CASSLGLWTSEHYEQYF. The CDR3 DNA follows: TGTGCCAGCAGCTTGGGGCTCTGGACTAGCGAACACTACGAGCAGTACTTC. Using reference TRBV5-6 and TRBJ2-7 for the parts outside the CDR3, the full variable domain is DAGVTQSPTHLIKTRGQQVTLRCSPKSGHDTVSWYQQALGQGPQFIFQYYEEEERQRGNFPDRFSGHQFPNYSSELNVNALLLGDSALYLCASSLGLWTSEHYEQYFGPGTRLTVT.

A few counts support this clonotype. The chain has TRBV4-1 and TRBJ1-6; no clear D gene. CDR1 MGHRA and CDR2 YSYEKL come from the germline V gene. The CDR3 covers 13 residues. With 4 bases removed from V and 7 bases from J, the gap between germline ends came to 8 bases. In nucleotides, the CDR3 is TGCGCCAGCAGCCCGGAGGGCAATTCACCCCTCCACTTT. It encodes CASSPEGNSPLHF.

This chain joins TRBV24-1 and TRBJ2-3, with 12 bases lining up with TRBD2. J was trimmed by 2 bases and V by 4 bases; bases with no gene match: 6. The germline V gene has CDR1 KGHDR and CDR2 SFDVKD. This CDR3 is built from 17 residues. The CDR3 loop reads CATSEASGRANTDTQYF. For the CDR3, the DNA is TGTGCCACCAGTGAGGCTAGCGGGAGGGCCAACACAGATACGCAGTATTTT.

This clonotype was observed a handful of times. The chain has TRBV4-1 and TRBJ1-2; 7 bases line up with TRBD1. Germline trimming cut 4 bases from V and 4 bases from J; bases unmatched to any gene: 18. Germline CDR1 MGHRA, CDR2 YSYEKL. This CDR3 has 18 residues. The CDR3 DNA follows: TGCGCCAGCAGCCGAGTCGAGGCAGGGGGTAATTTATTCTATGGCTACACCTTC. Translating it yields CASSRVEAGGNLFYGYTF.

V usage is TRBV20-1 and J usage is TRBJ2-2, with D hard to call. V was clipped by 5 bases and J by 7 bases, with 8 bases between them. The CDR3 extends over 11 amino acids. CDR1 and CDR2 (germline): DFQATT, SNEGSKA (reference sequence). CDR3 bases: TGCAGTGCTGCATATTTCGGGGAGCTGTTTTTT. Encoded protein: CSAAYFGELFF.

The chain combines TRBV4-2 with TRBJ2-1; D is perhaps TRBD1 (6 bases). This CDR3 has 16 residues. The germline gives CDR1 LGHNA, CDR2 YNFKEQ. With 0 bases removed from V and 9 bases from J, the gap between germline ends came to 18 bases. CDR3 bases: TGTGCCAGCAGCCAAGAAATCGGTGGCCTAGGGGGTGAGCAGTTCTTC. It yields the protein CASSQEIGGLGGEQFF.

This clonotype was seen only once. A much larger clone differs by one base, so this may be a read error. The J gene is TRBJ2-7, the V gene TRBV4-1; 8 bases match TRBD2. The J call may be in error: the DNA end matches TRBJ2-5 better. Germline values: CDR1 MGHRA, CDR2 YSYEKL. The CDR3 contains 16 residues. In DNA form, the CDR3 reads TGCACCAGCAGCCAAGTCTCACTAGCGGAAGGGGTGACCCAGTACTTC. This sequence encodes CTSSQVSLAEGVTQYF.

The J gene is TRBJ2-1, the V gene TRBV20-1; TRBD2 matches 9 bases. Unmatched junction bases numbered 17, after V lost 1 base and J lost 13 bases. The CDR3 extends over 16 amino acids. In germline, CDR1 is DFQATT, CDR2 SNEGSKA (reference sequence). In nucleotides, the CDR3 is TGCAGTGCTAGAGGGTTGAATTTAGCGGGGGAGAAAGACCAGTTCTTC. This codes for CSARGLNLAGEKDQFF.

The rearrangement joins TRBV20-1 to TRBJ2-5; D gene ambiguous. V dropped 7 bases and J dropped 0 bases, with 12 bases sitting between them. The germline V gene encodes CDR1 DFQATT and CDR2 SNEGSKA (reference sequence). This CDR3 has 13 amino acids. The DNA for the CDR3 is TGCAGTGTCCCGGCCAGGTACCAAGAGACCCAGTACTTC. Its translation: CSVPARYQETQYF.